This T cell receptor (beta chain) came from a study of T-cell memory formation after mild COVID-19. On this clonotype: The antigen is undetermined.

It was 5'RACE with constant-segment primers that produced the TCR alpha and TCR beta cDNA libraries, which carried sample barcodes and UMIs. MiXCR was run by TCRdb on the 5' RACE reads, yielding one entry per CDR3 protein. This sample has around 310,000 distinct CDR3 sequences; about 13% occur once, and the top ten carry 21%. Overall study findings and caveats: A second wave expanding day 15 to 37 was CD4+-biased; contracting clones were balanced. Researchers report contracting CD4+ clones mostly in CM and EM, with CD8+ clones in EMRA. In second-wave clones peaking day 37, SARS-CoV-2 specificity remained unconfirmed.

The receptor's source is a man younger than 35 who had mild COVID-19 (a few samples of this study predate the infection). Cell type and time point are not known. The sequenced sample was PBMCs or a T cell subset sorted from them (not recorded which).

The CDR3 coding sequence is TGTGCCAGCAGTACAGGCTGGTCTGGCTACACCTTC. It is translated as CASSTGWSGYTF. The chain carries TRBV12-3 or TRBV12-4 and TRBJ1-2; D perhaps matches TRBD1 (5 bases). The CDR3 covers 12 residues. The V end lost 5 bases, the J end lost 7 bases, and 11 bases lay between the germline ends.